This T cell receptor beta chain came from a study of T cells after posttransplantation cyclophosphamide. In regard to this clone: Its antigen remains unknown.

Treatment was busulfan-fludarabine conditioning, a marrow graft, and cyclophosphamide on days +3 and +4. The repertoire was sequenced with immunoSEQ multiplex PCR; TCRdb's copy has only in-frame clones and lacks some. The table shows over 3,500 clones, with 60% to 85% occurring only once. This CDR3 has 13 residues. CDR1 is SGHAT and CDR2 is FQDESV in the germline V gene (reference sequence). V lost 5 bases and J lost 4, with 9 bases in between. The study, taken as a whole, reports: Later post-transplant blood repertoires were often dominated by donor CD8+ memory clones. Recipient CMV seropositivity and CMV reactivation strongly tracked TRB clonality. Tissue-infiltrating T cells from skin or gut overlapped little with blood T cells.

The sequenced sample was PBMCs, obtained after allogeneic stem cell transplant with posttransplant cyclophosphamide. V usage is TRBV11-1 and J usage is TRBJ2-1; D gene uncertain. The clonotype originates from a male patient aged 40-55 years who received an allogeneic stem cell transplant from a related donor, was CMV-positive, and had acute and chronic GVHD. The graft donor may be the source of some T cells. CDR3 sequence: CASSPRVYNEQFF. CDR3 sequence (DNA): TGTGCCAGCAGCCCTCGGGTTTACAATGAGCAGTTCTTC.